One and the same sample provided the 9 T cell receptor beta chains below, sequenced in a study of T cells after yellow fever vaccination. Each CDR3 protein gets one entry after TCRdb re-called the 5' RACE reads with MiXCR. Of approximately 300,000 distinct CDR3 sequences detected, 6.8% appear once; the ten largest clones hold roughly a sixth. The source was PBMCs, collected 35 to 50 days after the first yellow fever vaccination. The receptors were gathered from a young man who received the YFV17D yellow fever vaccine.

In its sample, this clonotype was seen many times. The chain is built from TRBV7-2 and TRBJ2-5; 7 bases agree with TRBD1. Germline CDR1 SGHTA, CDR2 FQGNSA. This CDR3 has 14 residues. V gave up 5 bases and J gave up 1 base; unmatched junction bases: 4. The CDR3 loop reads CASSPDRAQETQYF. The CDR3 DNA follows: TGTGCCAGCAGCCCAGACAGGGCCCAAGAGACCCAGTACTTC.

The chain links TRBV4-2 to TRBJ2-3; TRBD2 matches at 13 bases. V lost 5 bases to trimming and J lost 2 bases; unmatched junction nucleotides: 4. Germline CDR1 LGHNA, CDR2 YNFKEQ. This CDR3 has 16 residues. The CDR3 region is CASSSLAGGYTDTQYF. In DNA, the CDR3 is TGTGCCAGCAGCTCACTAGCGGGGGGGTACACAGATACGCAGTATTTT.

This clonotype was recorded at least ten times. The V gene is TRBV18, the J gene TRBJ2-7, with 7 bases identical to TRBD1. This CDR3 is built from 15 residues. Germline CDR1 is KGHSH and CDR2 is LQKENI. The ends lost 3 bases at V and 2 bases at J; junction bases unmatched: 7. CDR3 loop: CASSPGARGTYEQYF. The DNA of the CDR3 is TGTGCCAGCTCACCCGGGGCCAGGGGGACCTACGAGCAGTACTTC.

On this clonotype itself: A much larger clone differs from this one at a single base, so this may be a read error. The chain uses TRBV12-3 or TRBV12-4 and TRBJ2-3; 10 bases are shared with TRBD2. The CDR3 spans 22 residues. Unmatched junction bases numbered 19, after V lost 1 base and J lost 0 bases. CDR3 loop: CASSLGRKGLAWGRVSTDTQYF. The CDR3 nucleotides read TGTGCCAGCAGTTTAGGACGGAAGGGACTAGCGTGGGGACGGGTGAGCACAGATACGCAGTATTTT.

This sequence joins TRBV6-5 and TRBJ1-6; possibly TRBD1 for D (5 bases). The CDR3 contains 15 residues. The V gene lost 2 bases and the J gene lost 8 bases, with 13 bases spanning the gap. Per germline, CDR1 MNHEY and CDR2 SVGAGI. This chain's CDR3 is CASSYGGPGDSPLHF. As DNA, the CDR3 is TGTGCCAGCAGTTACGGGGGTCCGGGAGATTCACCCCTCCACTTT.

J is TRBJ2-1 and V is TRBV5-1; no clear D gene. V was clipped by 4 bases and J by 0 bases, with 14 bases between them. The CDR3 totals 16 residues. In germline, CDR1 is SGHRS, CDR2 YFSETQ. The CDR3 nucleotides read TGCGCCAGCAGCCAACTAATAGGCAGCTCCTACAATGAGCAGTTCTTC. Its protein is CASSQLIGSSYNEQFF. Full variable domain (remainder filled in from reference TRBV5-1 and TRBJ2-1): KAGVTQTPRYLIKTRGQQVTLSCSPISGHRSVSWYQQTPGQGLQFLFEYFSETQRNKGNFPGRFSGRQFSNSRSEMNVSTLELGDSALYLCASSQLIGSSYNEQFFGPGTRLTVL.

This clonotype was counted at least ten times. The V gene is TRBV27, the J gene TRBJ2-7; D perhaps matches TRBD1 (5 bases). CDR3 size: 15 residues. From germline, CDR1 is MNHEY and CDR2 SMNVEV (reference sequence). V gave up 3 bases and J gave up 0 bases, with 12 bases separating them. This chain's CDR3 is CASSLSGAYSYEQYF. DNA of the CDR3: TGTGCCAGCAGTTTGAGTGGGGCGTACTCCTACGAGCAGTACTTC.

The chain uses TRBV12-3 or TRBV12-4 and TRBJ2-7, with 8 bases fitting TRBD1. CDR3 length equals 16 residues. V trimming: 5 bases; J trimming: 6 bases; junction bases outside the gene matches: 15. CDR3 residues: CASSLAYRTGWGEQYF. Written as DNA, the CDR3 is TGTGCCAGCAGTCTCGCCTATCGGACAGGGTGGGGCGAGCAGTACTTC.

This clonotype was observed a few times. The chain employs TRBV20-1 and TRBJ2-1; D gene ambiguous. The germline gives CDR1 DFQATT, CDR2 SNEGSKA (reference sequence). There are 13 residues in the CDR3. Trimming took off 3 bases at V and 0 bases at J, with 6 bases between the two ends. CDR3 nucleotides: TGCAGTGCTAGTGGCTACTCCTACAATGAGCAGTTCTTC. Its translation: CSASGYSYNEQFF.